A selection of T cell receptor beta chains follows, all from one sample in a study of graft-versus-host responses after intestinal transplantation. The table came from immunoSEQ multiplex PCR; TCRdb's copy has only in-frame clones and leaves some out. The repertoire consists of tens of thousands of clones, with over 85% occurring once and the leading ten covering 5% to 6.5%. The specimen was PBMCs, collected about 790 days after a first intestinal transplant, on the day of a second. These receptors were collected from a human patient who received an intestinal transplant, so some T cells may come from the graft donor. Each CDR3 is given with its conserved first and last residue. Clone size is stated in some rows and not others, as once, few, many or a class when expanded.

V gene: TRBV2
clone size: -
CDR3 protein: CASSNRVIETQYF

V gene: TRBV5-6
clone size: -
CDR3 protein: CASSLAKAGGTDTQYF

V gene: TRBV28
clone size: -
CDR3 protein: CATLPSGSQPQHF

V gene: TRBV28
clone size: -
CDR3 protein: CASSPPQRTEAFF

V gene: TRBV7-9
clone size: -
CDR3 protein: CASSLDGQGGNTIYF

V gene: TRBV6-4
clone size: -
CDR3 protein: CASSEREGPYEQYF

V gene: TRBV15
clone size: -
CDR3 protein: CATSSGTGLRQPQHF

V gene: TRBV19
clone size: -
CDR3 protein: CASSIVWGQGSYEQYF

V gene: TRBV7-8
clone size: -
CDR3 protein: CASSLPGLNYEQYF

V gene: TRBV4-1
clone size: -
CDR3 protein: CASSQDIGGSYEQYF

V gene: TRBV2
clone size: -
CDR3 protein: CASSVLGGSLNTEAFF

V gene: TRBV15
clone size: -
CDR3 protein: CATSRLAGEGVYEQYF

V gene: TRBV19
clone size: -
CDR3 protein: CASSWASGTGELFF

V gene: TRBV14
clone size: -
CDR3 protein: CASSQYPQHEQFF

V gene: TRBV5-1
clone size: once
CDR3 protein: CASSSMGTDTQYF

V gene: TRBV10-3
clone size: once
CDR3 protein: CAISEFGPGQYYEQYF

V gene: TRBV23-1
clone size: -
CDR3 protein: CASSPRCVGNQPQHF

V gene: TRBV25-1
clone size: -
CDR3 protein: CASSPPGTGELYGYTF

V gene: TRBV6-1
clone size: -
CDR3 protein: CASSKGGSTDTQYF

V gene: TRBV6-1
clone size: once
CDR3 protein: CASRLQRGTYEQYF

V gene: TRBV6-6
clone size: -
CDR3 protein: CASEGSANTGELFF

V gene: TRBV7-3
clone size: -
CDR3 protein: CASSPGRTSYEQYF

V gene: TRBV7-8
clone size: -
CDR3 protein: CASSLLSGRKSTDTQYF

V gene: TRBV6-5
clone size: -
CDR3 protein: CASRGDTYEQYF

V gene: TRBV6-5
clone size: -
CDR3 protein: CASIEAYEQYF

V gene: TRBV6-1
clone size: -
CDR3 protein: CASSEAGAVNQPQHF

V gene: TRBV6-4
clone size: -
CDR3 protein: CASSEGQGERSQPQHF

V gene: TRBV23-1
clone size: -
CDR3 protein: CASSQSDRTIQETQYF

V gene: TRBV5-1
clone size: -
CDR3 protein: CASGTGEVETQYF

V gene: TRBV5-1
clone size: -
CDR3 protein: CASSLGNRGFEGYTF

V gene: TRBV30
clone size: -
CDR3 protein: CAWNRDNGYTF